A single sample gave rise to the 27 T cell receptor beta chains below, sequenced in a study of control samples from healthy donors and cancer patients (dated by TCRdb to about 2020). The library was built by means of the immunoSEQ multiplex PCR assay. TCRdb holds this immuneACCESS table with in-frame rearrangements only. Some clones are missing; in checked studies, unresolved V genes explain under half, and the rest has no known cause. The sample table shows about 98,000 clones, and roughly four fifths are seen once. Clones ranked in the top ten supply about 2% of the sample. Sample: blood. The source of these receptors is a man aged 55 to 70 in good health.

The V and J genes are TRBV6-2 or TRBV6-3 and TRBJ2-3, with 8 nucleotides matching TRBD2. The CDR3 extends over 18 amino acids. Germline CDR1 is MNHEY and CDR2 is SVGEGT. After removal of 5 bases from V and 0 bases from J, the junction contained 13 bases not matched to a gene. CDR3 amino acids: CASSLTGWASGSTDTQYF. The DNA for the CDR3 is TGTGCCAGCAGTCTCACGGGTTGGGCTAGCGGGAGCACAGATACGCAGTATTTT.

This clone has only one observation. The V call is TRBV5-5, the J call TRBJ2-3, with TRBD2 identical over 9 bases. The CDR3 totals 16 residues. The germline V gene has CDR1 SGHKS and CDR2 YYEKEE (reference sequence). V shed 5 bases and J 4 bases; nucleotides not matched to a gene: 11. The DNA of the CDR3 is TGTGCCAGCAGTCCTCCCGGCGGGAGGGTGGCAGATACGCAGTATTTT. It translates to CASSPPGGRVADTQYF.

This clone has only one observation. V and J are TRBV5-1 and TRBJ2-2; D might be TRBD1 or TRBD2, each matching 5 bases. The length of the CDR3 is 15 residues. V was cut by 0 bases and J by 6 bases, with 12 bases left in between. CDR1 and CDR2 (germline): SGHRS, YFSETQ. The CDR3 reads CASSLGFGTAGELFF. The CDR3 DNA is TGCGCCAGCAGCTTGGGGTTTGGGACGGCCGGGGAGCTGTTTTTT.

V and J are TRBV10-2 and TRBJ2-5; a possible D gene is TRBD2 (5 bases). This CDR3 is 13 amino acids long. Germline-derived CDR1 and CDR2 are WSHSY and SAAADI. With 3 bases removed from V and 5 bases from J, the gap between germline ends came to 10 bases. The DNA for the CDR3 is TGCGCCAGCAGTGAAAAGCAGCGGGAGACCCAGTACTTC. Protein product: CASSEKQRETQYF.

The J gene is TRBJ2-7, the V gene TRBV28; 10 bases are a match to TRBD2. Losses at the gene ends were 5 bases for V and 0 bases for J; bases not matched to a gene: 4. CDR1 is MDHEN, CDR2 SYDVKM, per germline. The CDR3 length is 15 residues. The CDR3 DNA reads TGTGCCAGCAGTCCGGTAGCGGGAGGCTCCTACGAGCAGTACTTC. This translates into CASSPVAGGSYEQYF.

V is TRBV30 and J is TRBJ2-7; D is unclear. V shed 0 bases and J shed 1 base, with 13 bases lying between them. Germline V lookup: CDR1 GTSNPN, CDR2 SVGIG (reference sequence). The CDR3 runs to 15 residues. The CDR3 DNA follows: TGTGCCTGGAGTGTATGGGGTTTACAGTCCTACGAGCAGTACTTC. Translation gives CAWSVWGLQSYEQYF. Based on the CDR3 plus reference TRBV30 and TRBJ2-7, the full variable domain is SQTIHQWPATLVQPVGSPLSLECTVEGTSNPNLYWYRQAAGRGLQLLFYSVGIGQISSEVPQNLSASRPQDRQFILSSKKLLLSDSGFYLCAWSVWGLQSYEQYFGPGTRLTVT.

The chain combines TRBV19 with TRBJ1-3; 8 bases map to TRBD1. Germline CDR1 reads LNHDA; CDR2 reads SQIVND (reference sequence). The V segment lost 5 bases and the J segment 2 bases; nucleotides outside the gene matches: 5. The CDR3 is 15 residues long. This CDR3 reads CASSGTGITGNTIYF. The CDR3 DNA reads TGTGCCAGTAGTGGGACAGGAATTACTGGAAACACCATATATTTT.

V gene TRBV20-1 combines with J gene TRBJ2-7; TRBD2 matches 7 bases. The CDR3 has 15 residues. Germline CDR1 and CDR2: DFQATT and SNEGSKA (reference sequence). V dropped 3 bases and J dropped 6; count of bases not matched to a gene: 14. CDR3 in amino acids: CSASKAGGSGVEQYF. CDR3 nucleotides: TGCAGTGCTAGTAAGGCCGGGGGGTCGGGGGTCGAGCAGTACTTC.

In this sample, this clone turned up a few times. V is TRBV10-1 and J is TRBJ2-7; D ambiguous. CDR3 length: 12 amino acids. Germline V gives CDR1 WNHNN, CDR2 SYGVQD (reference sequence). V was trimmed by 8 bases and J by 3 bases, leaving 11 bases between them. CDR3 bases: TGCGCCAGCCGATCCCCCAACTACGAGCAGTACTTC. Protein product: CASRSPNYEQYF.

This clone has a handful of counts. The chain joins TRBV2 to TRBJ1-5; 7 nucleotides line up with TRBD1. CDR3 length: 14 residues. The germline CDR1 and CDR2 sequences are SNHLY and FYNNEI. V lost 6 bases, J lost 2 bases, and 4 bases stayed unmatched. The CDR3 spells CASRGDSGNQPQHF. The CDR3 nucleotides are TGTGCCAGCAGGGGGGACAGTGGCAATCAGCCCCAGCATTTT.

This clone was observed a few times. The gene calls are TRBV3-1 (or the pseudogene TRBV3-2) and TRBJ1-5, with D maybe TRBD1 (5 bases). Germline V gives CDR1 LGHDT, CDR2 YNNKEL (reference sequence). V lost 2 bases, J lost 2 bases, and 16 bases lay in between. The CDR3 runs 17 residues. CDR3: CASSQPGAWGGNQPQHF. The CDR3 DNA sequence: TGTGCCAGCAGCCAACCCGGGGCCTGGGGGGGCAATCAGCCCCAGCATTTT.

The chain recombines TRBV24-1 with TRBJ2-7; the match to TRBD1 covers 9 bases. The V and J ends lost 3 bases and 4 bases, in that order; junction bases with no gene match: 6. This CDR3 is built from 15 residues. CDR1 and CDR2 (germline): KGHDR, SFDVKD. The CDR3 DNA reads as TGTGCCACCAGTGATCCCGACAGGGGGTATTACGAGCAGTACTTC. It is translated as CATSDPDRGYYEQYF.

The chain carries TRBV3-1 (or the pseudogene TRBV3-2) and TRBJ2-7; D may match TRBD1 or TRBD2 (7 bases each). CDR3 length equals 14 residues. Germline lookup yields CDR1 LGHDT and CDR2 YNNKEL (reference sequence). The ends were cut back, 2 bases at V and 7 bases at J, with 15 bases in the middle. CDR3 coding DNA: TGTGCCAGCAGCCAAACCAGGGGGGGATGGGAGCAGTACTTC. Protein: CASSQTRGGWEQYF.

The count of this clone is one. The V gene is TRBV3-1 (or the pseudogene TRBV3-2), the J gene TRBJ2-3, with TRBD2 as a possible D gene (5 bases). The germline gives CDR1 LGHDT, CDR2 YNNKEL (reference sequence). CDR3 length equals 19 residues. Trimming took off 4 bases at V and 5 bases at J, with 28 bases between the two ends. The CDR3 coding sequence is TGTGCCAGCAGCCCAGATAGCGCCTCGTGGGGTCTAATTTTAGATACGCAGTATTTT. Amino acids: CASSPDSASWGLILDTQYF.

In the case of this clone: Since a much larger clone is just one base distant, this may be a read error. Other DNA sequences in this specimen translate into the identical CDR3. The chain combines TRBV5-1 with TRBJ2-7, with D perhaps given as TRBD1 or TRBD2 (6 bases each). Trimming removed 4 bases at V and 7 bases at J, with 21 bases between. The CDR3 runs to 15 residues. Germline assignment: CDR1 SGHRS and CDR2 YFSETQ. CDR3 sequence: CASSSRTGGTGEQYF. The CDR3 nucleotides read TGCGCCAGCAGCAGCCGGACCGGGGGCACGGGGGAGCAGTACTTC.

The chain joins TRBV19 to TRBJ2-1; 9 bases match TRBD1. Germline V gives CDR1 LNHDA, CDR2 SQIVND (reference sequence). CDR3 length equals 16 residues. J was trimmed by 8 bases and V by 5 bases; bases with no gene match: 13. In DNA, the CDR3 is TGTGCCAGTAGTCCAGAGTCCGGACAGGGGTTTGATGAGCAGTTCTTC. Protein: CASSPESGQGFDEQFF.

The rearrangement uses TRBV19 and TRBJ2-7; a weak D match, TRBD2 (6 bases). This CDR3 has 16 residues. V lost 3 bases, J lost 3 bases, and 18 bases lay in between. Germline values: CDR1 LNHDA, CDR2 SQIVND (reference sequence). The CDR3 spells CASSITLEGRGYEQYF. Written as DNA, the CDR3 is TGTGCCAGTAGTATTACGCTGGAGGGACGGGGCTACGAGCAGTACTTC. Variable domain in full (rest from reference TRBV19 and TRBJ2-7): DGGITQSPKYLFRKEGQNVTLSCEQNLNHDAMYWYRQDPGQGLRLIYYSQIVNDFQKGDIAEGYSVSREKKESFPLTVTSAQKNPTAFYLCASSITLEGRGYEQYFGPGTRLTVT.

CDR3 protein: CAISGGQGANQPQHF. The CDR3, as DNA: TGTGCCATCAGTGGGGGACAGGGGGCCAATCAGCCCCAGCATTTT. The chain carries TRBV10-3 and TRBJ1-5, with 12 bases that match TRBD1. This CDR3 is 15 amino acids long. The V and J ends lost 4 bases and 3 bases, in that order; junction bases with no gene match: 1. The germline V gene has CDR1 ENHRY and CDR2 SYGVKD.

The CDR3 sequence is CASSRLTSGSGTGELFF. In nucleotides, the CDR3 is TGTGCCAGCAGCCGACTGACTAGCGGGAGCGGCACCGGGGAGCTGTTTTTT. The gene calls are TRBV28 and TRBJ2-2, with 12 bases that match TRBD2. The CDR3 extends over 17 amino acids. Germline V CDR1 and CDR2: MDHEN, SYDVKM. V shed 6 bases, J shed 4 bases, and the junction held 9 bases outside the gene matches.

For the CDR3, the DNA is TGTGCCGGGGGGGTTTGGGGGGCGAGTGGCTACACCTTC. Translating it yields CAGGVWGASGYTF. The V and J genes are TRBV30 and TRBJ1-2, with D possibly TRBD1 on 6 matching bases. Trimming took 8 bases from V and 7 from J, leaving 20 bases between them. This CDR3 is 13 amino acids long. In germline, CDR1 is GTSNPN, CDR2 SVGIG (reference sequence).

The chain employs TRBV29-1 and TRBJ2-3, with a possible D match to TRBD2 (6 bases). Trimming removed 2 bases from V and 4 bases from J, with 16 bases in between. Germline loops: CDR1 SQVTM, CDR2 ANQGSEA. The CDR3 length is 15 residues. The chain's CDR3 is CSVEHSGGLADTQYF. As DNA, the CDR3 is TGCAGCGTTGAACATAGCGGTGGTTTGGCAGATACGCAGTATTTT.

V usage is TRBV30 and J usage is TRBJ1-5; D is possibly TRBD1 (5 bases). Germline lookup yields CDR1 GTSNPN and CDR2 SVGIG (reference sequence). CDR3 length: 13 amino acids. Trimming pared 0 bases from V and 8 bases from J, leaving 11 bases between. The CDR3: CAWSVGRVKPQHF. The CDR3 DNA follows: TGTGCCTGGAGTGTAGGCAGGGTGAAGCCCCAGCATTTT. The full variable domain, its missing parts supplied by reference TRBV30 and TRBJ1-5, is SQTIHQWPATLVQPVGSPLSLECTVEGTSNPNLYWYRQAAGRGLQLLFYSVGIGQISSEVPQNLSASRPQDRQFILSSKKLLLSDSGFYLCAWSVGRVKPQHFGDGTRLSIL.

The CDR3 region has the DNA TGTGCCAGCAGCCAAGAACGCCTCTCTGGAAACACCATATATTTT. This gives the protein CASSQERLSGNTIYF. The rearrangement joins TRBV3-1 (or the pseudogene TRBV3-2) to TRBJ1-3, with D uncertain. The length of the CDR3 is 15 residues. Germline CDR1 LGHDT, CDR2 YNNKEL (reference sequence). Trimming pared 0 bases from V and 0 bases from J, leaving 6 bases between.

V is TRBV4-1 and J is TRBJ2-7, with 7 bases aligning to TRBD1. The length of the CDR3 is 18 residues. Germline CDR1 MGHRA, CDR2 YSYEKL. V trimming: 0 bases; J trimming: 1 base; junction bases outside the gene matches: 12. CDR3 amino acids: CASSQEEGAPGQSYEQYF. DNA for the CDR3: TGCGCCAGCAGCCAAGAGGAAGGAGCCCCGGGACAGTCCTACGAGCAGTACTTC.

This clone was seen only once. V is TRBV5-4 and J is TRBJ2-2; a possible D gene is TRBD1 (6 bases). Germline-derived CDR1 and CDR2 are SGHNT and YYREEE (reference sequence). CDR3 length: 16 residues. V shed 3 bases and J shed 5 bases, with 17 bases lying between them. The CDR3 spells CASSSDSGRRTGELFF. CDR3 nucleotide sequence: TGTGCCAGCAGCTCGGACAGTGGACGGAGGACCGGGGAGCTGTTTTTT.

The chain recombines TRBV9 with TRBJ2-1; D is ambiguous. The CDR3 consists of 15 residues. CDR1 and CDR2 from the germline V gene are SGDLS and YYNGEE. Trimming stripped 0 bases from V and 6 bases from J, with 13 bases between. The CDR3 DNA reads TGTGCCAGCAGCGTAGCTTCCCCAGCCACCAATGAGCAGTTCTTC. This codes for CASSVASPATNEQFF.

The chain couples TRBV2 to TRBJ2-4; the D gene is possibly TRBD1 (8 bases). The V end was cut by 3 bases, the J end by 0 bases, with 21 bases between. From germline, CDR1 is SNHLY and CDR2 FYNNEI. The CDR3 sequence is 19 residues long. The CDR3 here is CASSDRGDRLTKAKNIQYF. The CDR3 DNA sequence: TGTGCCAGCAGTGACCGGGGGGACAGGTTAACAAAAGCCAAAAACATTCAGTACTTC.